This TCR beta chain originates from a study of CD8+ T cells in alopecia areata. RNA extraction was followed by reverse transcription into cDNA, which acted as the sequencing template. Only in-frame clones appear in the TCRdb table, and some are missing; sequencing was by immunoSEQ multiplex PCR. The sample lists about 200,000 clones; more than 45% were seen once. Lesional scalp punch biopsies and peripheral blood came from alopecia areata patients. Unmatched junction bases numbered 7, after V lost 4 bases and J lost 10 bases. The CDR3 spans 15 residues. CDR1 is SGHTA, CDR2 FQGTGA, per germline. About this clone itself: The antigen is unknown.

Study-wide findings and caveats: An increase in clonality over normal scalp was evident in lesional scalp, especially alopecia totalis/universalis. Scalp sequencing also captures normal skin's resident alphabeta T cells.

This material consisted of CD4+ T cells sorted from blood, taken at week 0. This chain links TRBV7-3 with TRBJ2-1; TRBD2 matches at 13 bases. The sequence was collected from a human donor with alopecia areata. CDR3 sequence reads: CASSSGLAGAEEQFF. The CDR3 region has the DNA TGTGCCAGCAGCTCAGGACTAGCGGGAGCAGAGGAGCAGTTCTTC.